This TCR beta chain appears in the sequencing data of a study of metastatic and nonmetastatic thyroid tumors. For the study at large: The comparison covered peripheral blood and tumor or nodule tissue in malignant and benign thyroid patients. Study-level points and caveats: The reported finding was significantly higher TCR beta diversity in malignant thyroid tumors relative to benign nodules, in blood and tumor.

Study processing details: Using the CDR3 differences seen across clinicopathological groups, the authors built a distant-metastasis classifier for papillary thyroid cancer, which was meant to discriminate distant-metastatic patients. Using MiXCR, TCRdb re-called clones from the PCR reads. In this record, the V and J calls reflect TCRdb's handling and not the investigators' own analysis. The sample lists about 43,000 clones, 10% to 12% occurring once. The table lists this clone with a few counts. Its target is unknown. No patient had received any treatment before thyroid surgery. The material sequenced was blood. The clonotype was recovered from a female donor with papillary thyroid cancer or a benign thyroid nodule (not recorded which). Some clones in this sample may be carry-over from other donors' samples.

The chain's CDR3 is CASTSLQGLGTTEAFF. In nucleotides, the CDR3 is TGTGCCAGCACCTCCCTACAGGGTTTGGGTACCACTGAAGCTTTCTTT. The chain has TRBV6-1 and TRBJ1-1; D might be TRBD1 (6 bases). Trimming pared 7 bases from V and 4 bases from J, leaving 22 bases between. This CDR3 spans 16 amino acids. The germline CDR1 and CDR2 sequences are MNHNS and SASEGT.